Below are 31 T cell receptor beta chains sequenced from a single sample in a study of blood T cell repertoires in COVID-19. Profiled with immunoSEQ multiplex PCR; TCRdb holds only in-frame clones, not every one. The sample has some 400,000 clones, around 87% seen once. The sample comprised PBMCs or T cells enriched from blood (not recorded which). Receptors originate from a man aged 25 to 45 who had recovered from COVID-19.

The rearrangement uses TRBV3-1 (or the pseudogene TRBV3-2) and TRBJ2-5; D might be TRBD2 (5 bases). Per the germline V gene, CDR1 is LGHDT and CDR2 is YNNKEL (reference sequence). This CDR3 is built from 15 residues. Trimming shortened V by 3 bases and J by 2 bases, and 13 bases separated the two germline ends. The CDR3 DNA reads TGTGCCAGCAGCCACCCTACGGGCGGGCAAGAGACCCAGTACTTC. Protein sequence: CASSHPTGGQETQYF.

The J gene is TRBJ1-2, the V gene TRBV30; 8 bases line up with TRBD1. Looked up from germline, CDR1 is GTSNPN and CDR2 is SVGIG (reference sequence). Trimming took 2 bases from V and 3 from J; bases not matched to a gene: 14. There are 17 residues in the CDR3. Written as DNA, the CDR3 is TGTGCCTGGAGTACAAGAGGACAGGGCGCTCAAGACTATGGCTACACCTTC. Translation: CAWSTRGQGAQDYGYTF. The entire variable domain, with the rest obtained from reference TRBV30 and TRBJ1-2, is as follows: SQTIHQWPATLVQPVGSPLSLECTVEGTSNPNLYWYRQAAGRGLQLLFYSVGIGQISSEVPQNLSASRPQDRQFILSSKKLLLSDSGFYLCAWSTRGQGAQDYGYTFGSGTRLTVV.

This clone was seen a handful of times. This chain connects TRBV6-2 or TRBV6-3 to TRBJ2-2; D may be TRBD1 (5 bases). Germline-derived CDR1 and CDR2 are MNHEY and SVGEGT. The CDR3 covers 13 residues. The ends were cut back, 6 bases at V and 6 bases at J, with 11 bases in the middle. The CDR3 region has the DNA TGTGCCAGCAGCAAGCAGGGTGCCGGGGAGCTGTTTTTT. Translated: CASSKQGAGELFF.

The gene calls are TRBV7-9 and TRBJ1-3; D is unresolved. In germline, CDR1 is SEHNR, CDR2 FQNEAQ (reference sequence). Trimming took off 5 bases at V and 4 bases at J, with 15 bases between the two ends. This CDR3 spans 15 amino acids. CDR3 protein: CASSPRPASGNTIYF. Written as DNA, the CDR3 is TGTGCCAGCAGCCCCAGGCCCGCTTCGGGAAACACCATATATTTT. The variable domain in full, completed from reference TRBV7-9 and TRBJ1-3, reads DTGVSQNPRHKITKRGQNVTFRCDPISEHNRLYWYRQTLGQGPEFLTYFQNEAQLEKSRLLSDRFSAERPKGSFSTLEIQRTEQGDSAMYLCASSPRPASGNTIYFGEGSWLTVV.

V gene TRBV29-1 combines with J gene TRBJ2-3; the D gene is possibly TRBD2 (6 bases). From germline, CDR1 is SQVTM and CDR2 ANQGSEA. V lost 8 bases to trimming and J lost 1 base, with 10 bases between them. The CDR3 runs 12 residues. Here the CDR3 reads CSPWRGTDTQYF. In nucleotides, the CDR3 is TGCAGCCCCTGGAGGGGCACAGATACGCAGTATTTT.

This sequence joins TRBV6-4 and TRBJ1-2; D is perhaps TRBD1 (6 bases). V gave up 6 bases and J gave up 4 bases, with 12 bases separating them. In germline, CDR1 is MRHNA, CDR2 SNTAGT. This CDR3 is 13 amino acids long. The CDR3 DNA reads as TGTGCCAGCAGCATGCAGGGGTTCTATGGCTACACCTTC. As protein: CASSMQGFYGYTF.

The table lists this clone with a count of one. The chain carries TRBV6-5 and TRBJ1-1; 7 nucleotides match TRBD1. Germline loops: CDR1 MNHEY, CDR2 SVGAGI. V was pared by 5 bases and J by 1 base, with 4 bases of the junction left unmatched. This CDR3 is built from 14 residues. CDR3 loop: CASSQRTGNTEAFF. For the CDR3, the DNA is TGTGCCAGCAGTCAAAGGACAGGGAACACTGAAGCTTTCTTT.

The chain links TRBV13 to TRBJ1-4, with 11 positions matching TRBD1. The CDR3 is 15 residues long. Trimming removed 2 bases from V and 10 bases from J; junction bases left unmatched: 6. Germline CDR1 reads PRHDT; CDR2 reads FYEKMQ (reference sequence). The CDR3 coding sequence is TGTGCCAGCAGCTTAAGGACAGGGGGCCCAGGAAAACTGTTTTTT. Residues: CASSLRTGGPGKLFF.

Remarks on this clone: The same CDR3 can be traced to other DNA sequences in this sample. This chain uses TRBV10-3 with TRBJ1-5; no definite D call. The CDR3 has 15 residues. Germline CDR1 reads ENHRY; CDR2 reads SYGVKD. The V and J ends lost 3 bases and 1 base respectively, with 10 bases between them. Here the CDR3 reads CAISEGGLSNQPQHF. The CDR3 bases are TGTGCCATCAGTGAAGGAGGGTTAAGCAATCAGCCCCAGCATTTT.

The J gene is TRBJ2-5, the V gene TRBV20-1; D gene uncertain. The CDR3 extends over 15 amino acids. Germline lookup yields CDR1 DFQATT and CDR2 SNEGSKA (reference sequence). Trimming took 3 bases from V and 5 from J, leaving 19 bases between them. CDR3 in DNA: TGCAGTGCTAGTTCTGAACACCTCATGAGGGAGACCCAGTACTTC. It yields the protein CSASSEHLMRETQYF.

The rearrangement joins TRBV19 to TRBJ2-2; the match to TRBD1 covers 11 bases. The germline CDR1 and CDR2 sequences are LNHDA and SQIVND (reference sequence). Losses at the gene ends were 7 bases for V and 3 bases for J; bases not matched to a gene: 4. CDR3 size: 15 residues. CDR3 loop: CASNRDRGYTGELFF. The CDR3 nucleotides read TGTGCCAGTAACCGGGACAGGGGGTACACCGGGGAGCTGTTTTTT.

The chain combines TRBV3-1 (or the pseudogene TRBV3-2) with TRBJ2-6; possible D gene TRBD1, 5 bases. The CDR3 totals 16 residues. Looked up from germline, CDR1 is LGHDT and CDR2 is YNNKEL (reference sequence). Trimming pared 4 bases from V and 0 bases from J, leaving 10 bases between. The CDR3: CASSPKTDSGANVLTF. CDR3 bases: TGTGCCAGCAGCCCTAAGACAGACTCTGGGGCCAACGTCCTGACTTTC.

V usage is TRBV5-1 and J usage is TRBJ2-7; D remains ambiguous. Germline CDR1 is SGHRS and CDR2 is YFSETQ. This CDR3 is 15 amino acids long. V was pared by 0 bases and J by 0 bases, with 10 bases between. CDR3 bases: TGCGCCAGCAGCTTGGATCCAGGTACCTCCTACGAGCAGTACTTC. Translating it yields CASSLDPGTSYEQYF.

The V call is TRBV5-1, the J call TRBJ2-1, with 9 bases fitting TRBD2. Germline values: CDR1 SGHRS, CDR2 YFSETQ. The CDR3 runs 15 residues. J was trimmed by 7 bases and V by 1 base; bases with no gene match: 6. This CDR3 reads CASSLTSGPWNEQFF. The CDR3 bases are TGCGCCAGCAGCTTGACTAGCGGGCCCTGGAATGAGCAGTTCTTC.

The gene calls are TRBV18 and TRBJ1-2, with D possibly matching TRBD1 (6 bases). Trimming cost V 3 bases and J 6 bases, with 11 bases left between them. Per the germline V gene, CDR1 is KGHSH and CDR2 is LQKENI. The CDR3 consists of 13 residues. CDR3 coding DNA: TGTGCCAGCTCACCCTCGAGGGGGAATGGCTACACCTTC. Translation: CASSPSRGNGYTF.

V usage is TRBV6-5 and J usage is TRBJ1-2; no definite D call. CDR1 is MNHEY, CDR2 SVGAGI, per germline. The ends were cut back, 2 bases at V and 4 bases at J, with 11 bases in the middle. The CDR3 runs 14 residues. CDR3 loop: CASSYDSRGYGYTF. The DNA of the CDR3 is TGTGCCAGCAGTTACGATTCCCGGGGCTATGGCTACACCTTC.

The chain combines TRBV7-2 with TRBJ1-2; D is perhaps TRBD1 (5 bases). CDR3 size: 16 residues. V lost 1 base, J lost 6 bases, and 18 bases lay in between. CDR1 is SGHTA and CDR2 is FQGNSA in the germline V gene. The CDR3 protein is CASSLGPGPLGDGYTF. For the CDR3, the DNA is TGTGCCAGCAGCTTAGGCCCAGGGCCCTTAGGAGATGGCTACACCTTC.

The genes are TRBV7-6 and TRBJ1-6; D is ambiguous. Between the trimmed V and J ends, which lost 6 bases and 8 bases, there was a span of 11 bases. This CDR3 region has 13 residues. Germline loops: CDR1 SGHVS, CDR2 FNYEAQ. The CDR3 sequence is CASSEAGDSPLHF. In DNA, the CDR3 is TGTGCCAGCAGTGAGGCGGGAGATTCACCCCTCCACTTT.

V is TRBV9 and J is TRBJ2-2; TRBD2 matches at 12 bases. The CDR3 is made up of 17 amino acids. V was pared by 4 bases and J by 5 bases, with 9 bases of the junction left unmatched. Germline lookup yields CDR1 SGDLS and CDR2 YYNGEE. Written as DNA, the CDR3 is TGTGCCAGCAGCATTACTAGCGGGGGGCCTCAGACCGGGGAGCTGTTTTTT. This encodes CASSITSGGPQTGELFF.

The chain is built from TRBV19 and TRBJ1-3; D is unresolved. CDR1 LNHDA and CDR2 SQIVND come from the germline V gene (reference sequence). With 2 bases removed from V and 0 bases from J, the gap between germline ends came to 14 bases. There are 17 residues in the CDR3. CDR3 protein: CASSISETGSSGNTIYF. CDR3 DNA: TGTGCCAGTAGTATATCTGAGACGGGGAGCTCTGGAAACACCATATATTTT.

This clone was seen once. The chain combines TRBV11-2 with TRBJ1-1, with D possibly matching TRBD1 (5 bases). Looked up from germline, CDR1 is SGHAT and CDR2 is FQNNGV. This CDR3 is built from 15 residues. Between the trimmed V and J ends, which lost 5 bases and 4 bases, there was a span of 17 bases. The CDR3 reads CASSAQQGLVTEAFF. Here the CDR3 DNA reads TGTGCCAGCAGCGCGCAGCAGGGTTTGGTCACTGAAGCTTTCTTT.

The rearrangement links TRBV30 to TRBJ1-1; unclear D gene. The CDR3 length is 14 residues. V lost 1 base and J lost 0, with 9 bases in between. Germline loops: CDR1 GTSNPN, CDR2 SVGIG (reference sequence). Written as DNA, the CDR3 is TGTGCCTGGAGTGAGAGAGGCATGAACACTGAAGCTTTCTTT. Translated: CAWSERGMNTEAFF.

Only a few counts were recorded for this clone. The V gene is TRBV4-2, the J gene TRBJ1-5; no clear D. Trimming pared 1 base from V and 4 bases from J, leaving 14 bases between. Germline assignment: CDR1 LGHNA and CDR2 YNFKEQ. The CDR3 contains 16 residues. The CDR3 DNA sequence: TGTGCCAGCAGCCAAGGAATCAACAGCCTAAATCAGCCCCAGCATTTT. This sequence encodes CASSQGINSLNQPQHF.

This chain links TRBV7-2 with TRBJ1-2; D call uncertain. Per germline, CDR1 SGHTA and CDR2 FQGNSA. V was trimmed by 4 bases and J by 7 bases, leaving 13 bases between them. CDR3 length: 13 amino acids. CDR3 protein: CASSSYNYPGYTF. The CDR3 region has the DNA TGTGCCAGCAGCTCTTACAACTATCCTGGCTACACCTTC.

The V call is TRBV2, the J call TRBJ1-4, with D possibly TRBD1 on 6 matching bases. V was shortened by 5 bases and J by 8 bases, with 21 bases between the two germline ends. This CDR3 is built from 16 residues. Germline-derived CDR1 and CDR2 are SNHLY and FYNNEI. CDR3 protein: CASSSPTGQGSEKLFF. In DNA, the CDR3 is TGTGCCAGCAGTTCCCCTACAGGGCAGGGATCAGAAAAACTGTTTTTT.

The chain is built from TRBV5-4 and TRBJ1-4; D gene ambiguous. Germline CDR1 SGHNT, CDR2 YYREEE (reference sequence). The V end lost 4 bases, the J end lost 1 base, and 8 bases lay between the germline ends. The CDR3 runs to 14 residues. The CDR3 spells CASSRGGTNEKLFF. In nucleotides, the CDR3 is TGTGCCAGCAGCCGGGGAGGAACTAATGAAAAACTGTTTTTT. Complete variable domain (other parts from reference TRBV5-4 and TRBJ1-4): ETGVTQSPTHLIKTRGQQVTLRCSSQSGHNTVSWYQQALGQGPQFIFQYYREEENGRGNFPPRFSGLQFPNYSSELNVNALELDDSALYLCASSRGGTNEKLFFGSGTQLSVL.

This clone has more than one count but fewer than ten. The chain combines TRBV4-2 with TRBJ1-2; 9 bases agree with TRBD1. Germline values: CDR1 LGHNA, CDR2 YNFKEQ. The J segment lost 1 base and the V segment lost 4 bases, leaving 13 bases of the junction unmatched. The CDR3 spans 18 residues. The CDR3 coding sequence is TGTGCCAGCAGCCCATCAGACACAGGGGGCCCTTTTAACTATGGCTACACCTTC. It encodes CASSPSDTGGPFNYGYTF.

The rearrangement links TRBV19 to TRBJ2-7; 9 bases agree with TRBD1. Germline loops: CDR1 LNHDA, CDR2 SQIVND (reference sequence). The trim removed 7 bases at V and 5 bases at J, leaving 12 bases unmatched. This CDR3 has 15 amino acids. The CDR3 loop is CASTNGGTGLNEQYF. The CDR3 DNA reads as TGTGCCAGTACCAACGGGGGGACAGGGTTGAACGAGCAGTACTTC.

V and J are TRBV15 and TRBJ1-5; D remains ambiguous. The CDR3 has 16 amino acids. Per germline, CDR1 LNHNV and CDR2 YYDKDF (reference sequence). Trimming took off 0 bases at V and 3 bases at J, with 12 bases between the two ends. In nucleotides, the CDR3 is TGTGCCACCAGCAGAGATACTCATAACCCCAATCAGCCCCAGCATTTT. Protein: CATSRDTHNPNQPQHF.

The chain carries TRBV30 and TRBJ1-2; the D is unclear. The V gene lost 2 bases and the J gene lost 4 bases, with 5 bases spanning the gap. The CDR3 loop spans 11 amino acids. CDR1 and CDR2 (germline): GTSNPN, SVGIG (reference sequence). Here the CDR3 DNA reads TGTGCCTGGAGTCTCTTCTATGGCTACACCTTC. This translates into CAWSLFYGYTF.

The chain carries TRBV4-1 and TRBJ2-3; 11 bases fit TRBD2. Germline V gene data show CDR1 as MGHRA and CDR2 as YSYEKL. After removal of 0 bases from V and 0 bases from J, the junction contained 8 bases not matched to a gene. This CDR3 is 19 amino acids long. CDR3 in DNA: TGCGCCAGCAGCCAAGATCCAACTAGCGGGGGCTATAGCACAGATACGCAGTATTTT. Protein product: CASSQDPTSGGYSTDTQYF.